Below, 18 T cell receptor beta chains from the same sample are listed, as sequenced in a study of blood T cell repertoires in COVID-19. Sequencing used immunoSEQ multiplex PCR; TCRdb keeps in-frame clones, though not all of them. Of fewer than 40,000 clones listed, 90% are singletons. Sequencing was performed on peripheral blood. The receptors come from a man in his 60s with active COVID-19.

This chain uses TRBV4-3 with TRBJ1-2; D unresolved. V gave up 2 bases and J gave up 8 bases, with 12 bases separating them. CDR1 and CDR2 (germline): LGHNA, YSLEER. This CDR3 contains 13 residues. CDR3 bases: TGCGCCAGCAGCCAATGGGCAGCGGTGGGCTACACCTTC. The encoded protein is CASSQWAAVGYTF.

The chain has TRBV10-3 and TRBJ1-1, with D perhaps TRBD1 (5 bases). Germline V gene sequence: CDR1 ENHRY, CDR2 SYGVKD. This CDR3 contains 16 residues. The ends were cut back, 5 bases at V and 7 bases at J, with 23 bases in the middle. CDR3 sequence: CAISPAEGRGSLEAFF. CDR3 nucleotide sequence: TGTGCCATCAGTCCCGCGGAGGGCCGGGGCAGTCTTGAAGCTTTCTTT.

V is TRBV4-1 and J is TRBJ1-2; TRBD1 is a possible D gene (6 bases). This CDR3 region has 18 residues. With 1 base removed from V and 5 bases from J, the gap between germline ends came to 23 bases. Germline V gene sequence: CDR1 MGHRA, CDR2 YSYEKL. CDR3: CASSQGVAGHRAQYGYTF. CDR3 in DNA: TGCGCCAGCAGCCAAGGAGTAGCGGGACACCGAGCCCAGTATGGCTACACCTTC.

This clone has just one count. The V and J genes are TRBV24-1 and TRBJ2-7, with D unclear. V gave up 5 bases and J gave up 0 bases, with 7 bases separating them. This CDR3 is 13 amino acids long. Germline loops: CDR1 KGHDR, CDR2 SFDVKD. CDR3: CATSGADSYEQYF. For the CDR3, the DNA is TGTGCCACCAGTGGGGCAGACTCCTACGAGCAGTACTTC.

The rearrangement uses TRBV15 and TRBJ1-3; D unclear. Trimming removed 0 bases at V and 0 bases at J, with 12 bases between. CDR1 LNHNV and CDR2 YYDKDF come from the germline V gene (reference sequence). This CDR3 is built from 17 residues. CDR3 bases: TGTGCCACCAGCAGAGATTTGGTACAGACCTCTGGAAACACCATATATTTT. Its translation: CATSRDLVQTSGNTIYF.

This clone has more than one count but fewer than ten. At one end the junction does not follow the germline gene, possibly because of a read error. The genes are TRBV5-1 and TRBJ1-6, with 10 bases fitting TRBD1. CDR3 size: 11 residues. In germline, CDR1 is SGHRS, CDR2 YFSETQ. The CDR3 is CASSGTGAEDF. As DNA, the CDR3 is TGCGCCAGCAGCGGGACAGGGGCTGAAGACTTT.

The chain carries TRBV18 and TRBJ1-2, with no clear D. With 3 bases removed from V and 6 bases from J, the gap between germline ends came to 17 bases. This CDR3 region has 15 residues. From germline, CDR1 is KGHSH and CDR2 LQKENI. In DNA form, the CDR3 reads TGTGCCAGCTCACCGCGACAAGGCCCTCCGGATGGCTACACCTTC. Translating gives CASSPRQGPPDGYTF.

This CDR3 reads CASSLGRLAGVGETQYF. CDR3 nucleotide sequence: TGTGCCAGCAGCTTAGGCCGTCTAGCGGGGGTTGGGGAGACCCAGTACTTC. V usage is TRBV7-9 and J usage is TRBJ2-5; TRBD2 matches at 10 bases. Losses at the gene ends were 1 base for V and 5 bases for J; bases not matched to a gene: 10. CDR1 and CDR2 from the germline V gene are SEHNR and FQNEAQ (reference sequence). The CDR3 has 17 amino acids.

A single count supports this clone. The gene calls are TRBV7-8 and TRBJ2-5; a possible D gene is TRBD2 (8 bases). This CDR3 spans 13 amino acids. Trimming pared 8 bases from V and 4 bases from J, leaving 14 bases between. Germline CDR1 is SGHVS and CDR2 is FQNEAQ. As DNA, the CDR3 is TGTGCCAGCCGGGAGGGGGCCGTAGAGACCCAGTACTTC. Translation: CASREGAVETQYF. Using reference TRBV7-8 and TRBJ2-5 for the parts outside the CDR3, the full variable domain is GAGVSQSPRYKVAKRGQDVALRCDPISGHVSLFWYQQALGQGPEFLTYFQNEAQLDKSGLPSDRFFAERPEGSVSTLKIQRTQQEDSAVYLCASREGAVETQYFGPGTRLLVL.

The chain couples TRBV30 to TRBJ1-1; D gene uncertain. This CDR3 contains 14 residues. The ends were cut back, 3 bases at V and 6 bases at J, with 17 bases in the middle. Germline CDR1 is GTSNPN and CDR2 is SVGIG (reference sequence). The CDR3 loop is CAWRARHLRPEAFF. The CDR3 nucleotides are TGTGCCTGGAGAGCTCGACACCTAAGGCCTGAAGCTTTCTTT.

In its sample, this clone was seen a few times. V gene TRBV4-3 combines with J gene TRBJ1-5; maybe TRBD1 (5 bases). The CDR3 covers 15 residues. V was shortened by 0 bases and J by 4 bases, with 10 bases between the two germline ends. Per germline, CDR1 LGHNA and CDR2 YSLEER. CDR3 sequence (DNA): TGCGCCAGCAGCCAAGATTGGACACTGAATCAGCCCCAGCATTTT. It codes for CASSQDWTLNQPQHF.

The chain has TRBV18 and TRBJ1-5; D ambiguous. The CDR3 sequence is 16 residues long. Germline CDR1 and CDR2: KGHSH and LQKENI. V lost 2 bases and J lost 0, with 11 bases in between. The CDR3 bases are TGTGCCAGCTCACCATTGGGCAGTTATAGCAATCAGCCCCAGCATTTT. Its translation: CASSPLGSYSNQPQHF.

The chain joins TRBV7-9 to TRBJ1-6; D is uncertain. V lost 3 bases to trimming and J lost 0 bases, with 15 bases between them. Germline lookup yields CDR1 SEHNR and CDR2 FQNEAQ (reference sequence). There are 18 residues in the CDR3. The CDR3: CASSFSRNSYSYNSPLHF. The CDR3 DNA reads as TGTGCCAGCAGCTTTTCCCGAAATTCCTACTCCTATAATTCACCCCTCCACTTT. The full variable domain, its missing parts supplied by reference TRBV7-9 and TRBJ1-6, is DTGVSQNPRHKITKRGQNVTFRCDPISEHNRLYWYRQTLGQGPEFLTYFQNEAQLEKSRLLSDRFSAERPKGSFSTLEIQRTEQGDSAMYLCASSFSRNSYSYNSPLHFGNGTRLTVT.

The chain carries TRBV7-6 and TRBJ1-4; the D gene is possibly TRBD1 (5 bases). The CDR3 runs to 15 residues. Germline CDR1 is SGHVS and CDR2 is FNYEAQ. The germline V and J ends were trimmed by 0 bases and 7 bases, with 12 bases remaining between them. As DNA, the CDR3 is TGTGCCAGCAGCTTAGCGCTGGGGCCAAGTGAAAAACTGTTTTTT. Translated, it gives CASSLALGPSEKLFF.

The chain carries TRBV25-1 and TRBJ2-5; a possible D gene is TRBD2 (6 bases). Trimming removed 8 bases at V and 5 bases at J, with 18 bases between. This CDR3 has 14 amino acids. Looked up from germline, CDR1 is MGHDK and CDR2 is SYGVNS. The CDR3 reads CASSLGGYGETQYF. The CDR3 coding sequence is TGTGCCAGCTCCCTCGGAGGGTACGGGGAGACCCAGTACTTC.

The CDR3 sequence is CASSQRRNEQFF. Written as DNA, the CDR3 is TGTGCCAGCAGCCAAAGGAGGAATGAGCAGTTCTTC. The genes are TRBV7-3 and TRBJ2-1; a weak D match, TRBD2 (5 bases). V shed 5 bases and J shed 7 bases, with 9 bases lying between them. Germline V CDR1 and CDR2: SGHTA, FQGTGA. The CDR3 sequence is 12 residues long.

This clone was seen a few times. The rearrangement joins TRBV11-2 to TRBJ2-7, with TRBD2 matching over 9 bases. This CDR3 contains 15 residues. The V and J ends lost 1 base and 3 bases, in that order; junction bases with no gene match: 4. The germline V gene encodes CDR1 SGHAT and CDR2 FQNNGV. The CDR3 spells CASSLVAGGFYEQYF. The CDR3 nucleotides read TGTGCCAGCAGCTTAGTCGCGGGGGGGTTCTACGAGCAGTACTTC.

V is TRBV30 and J is TRBJ1-1, with a weak D call TRBD1 (6 bases). Germline CDR1 is GTSNPN and CDR2 is SVGIG (reference sequence). The germline V and J ends were trimmed by 1 base and 0 bases, with 6 bases remaining between them. The CDR3 is 13 residues long. The CDR3 reads CAWSAGVNTEAFF. The CDR3 nucleotides read TGTGCCTGGAGTGCAGGGGTGAACACTGAAGCTTTCTTT. The full variable domain, completed using reference TRBV30 and TRBJ1-1, is SQTIHQWPATLVQPVGSPLSLECTVEGTSNPNLYWYRQAAGRGLQLLFYSVGIGQISSEVPQNLSASRPQDRQFILSSKKLLLSDSGFYLCAWSAGVNTEAFFGQGTRLTVV.